What follows are 23 T cell receptor beta chains derived from one specimen sequenced in a study of shared clonotypes between healthy human individuals. Sequencing was performed with immunoSEQ multiplex PCR; in TCRdb, only in-frame clones are kept and a portion is missing. The sample shows 640,000 or so clones, about two thirds of them seen only once. Sequencing was performed on memory CD4+ T cells sorted from blood. Documented subset: CD45RA-negative fraction. All receptors derive from a woman between 25 and 40 years old in good health.

This chain uses TRBV5-6 with TRBJ1-2; no firm D call. V lost 0 bases and J 4 bases, leaving 4 bases between the germline ends. This CDR3 comprises 12 residues. The V gene's germline CDR1 is SGHDT and CDR2 YYEEEE. The CDR3 DNA reads as TGTGCCAGCAGCTTGGGCCTCTATGGCTACACCTTC. It translates to CASSLGLYGYTF.

The V gene is TRBV28, the J gene TRBJ2-6, with D possibly being TRBD1 (6 bases). CDR1 is MDHEN and CDR2 is SYDVKM in the germline V gene. This CDR3 is 17 amino acids long. Trimming cost V 6 bases and J 1 base, with 16 bases left between them. DNA for the CDR3: TGTGCCAGCAGGACGACAGGTAGAGCTTCTGGGGCCAACGTCCTGACTTTC. As protein: CASRTTGRASGANVLTF. Complete variable domain (other parts from reference TRBV28 and TRBJ2-6): DVKVTQSSRYLVKRTGEKVFLECVQDMDHENMFWYRQDPGLGLRLIYFSYDVKMKEKGDIPEGYSVSREKKERFSLILESASTNQTSMYLCASRTTGRASGANVLTFGAGSRLTVL.

The genes are TRBV10-1 and TRBJ2-1, with 9 bases aligning to TRBD2. CDR1 and CDR2 (germline): WNHNN, SYGVQD (reference sequence). CDR3 size: 14 residues. With V trimmed by 6 bases and J by 8 bases, 8 bases remained unmatched. The CDR3 loop reads CASRAASGMDEQFF. CDR3 DNA: TGCGCCAGCAGGGCGGCTAGCGGGATGGATGAGCAGTTCTTC.

This rearrangement joins TRBV4-1 to TRBJ2-2, with 11 bases that match TRBD2. Germline loops: CDR1 MGHRA, CDR2 YSYEKL. The J segment lost 4 bases and the V segment lost 5 bases, leaving 3 bases of the junction unmatched. The CDR3 contains 15 residues. In DNA form, the CDR3 reads TGCGCCAGCAGCTTAGGACTAGCGGGCACCGGGGAGCTGTTTTTT. Protein sequence: CASSLGLAGTGELFF.

The chain has TRBV7-2 and TRBJ2-7; 10 positions agree with TRBD1. The CDR3 is 14 residues long. Germline CDR1 and CDR2: SGHTA and FQGNSA. The junction had 3 bases not matched to a gene; V was cut back by 5 bases and J by 2 bases. CDR3 sequence (DNA): TGTGCCAGCAGCCGGGACAGGGGCCCCTACGAGCAGTACTTC. Its protein is CASSRDRGPYEQYF.

The chain joins TRBV28 to TRBJ2-3; D is undetermined. The ends were cut back, 7 bases at V and 0 bases at J, with 23 bases in the middle. The CDR3 extends over 18 amino acids. The germline V gene has CDR1 MDHEN and CDR2 SYDVKM. CDR3: CASKERARRIPSTDTQYF. As DNA, the CDR3 is TGTGCCAGCAAAGAACGGGCTAGACGAATACCTAGCACAGATACGCAGTATTTT.

The chain employs TRBV5-1 and TRBJ1-1; D unresolved. Germline V gives CDR1 SGHRS, CDR2 YFSETQ. V lost 0 bases and J 3 bases, leaving 12 bases between the germline ends. The CDR3 is 15 residues long. The CDR3 coding sequence is TGCGCCAGCAGCTTGGACGGGCCACCCCACACTGAAGCTTTCTTT. It translates to CASSLDGPPHTEAFF.

The gene calls are TRBV29-1 and TRBJ1-1; D gene unclear. Germline V CDR1 and CDR2: SQVTM, ANQGSEA. This CDR3 spans 13 amino acids. V was clipped by 5 bases and J by 4 bases, with 14 bases between them. DNA for the CDR3: TGCAGCGTTCAGGAAAAGGCCGGCACTGAAGCTTTCTTT. Residues: CSVQEKAGTEAFF.

This rearrangement joins TRBV5-1 to TRBJ2-7, with D possibly TRBD2 on 6 matching bases. The CDR3 contains 15 residues. Trimming shortened V by 7 bases and J by 7 bases, and 24 bases separated the two germline ends. Germline CDR1 is SGHRS and CDR2 is YFSETQ. CDR3 nucleotide sequence: TGCGCCAGCTCCCCCCGGGACGCCGGGGGTGAGGAGCAGTACTTC. Translating gives CASSPRDAGGEEQYF.

The sample holds one count of this clone. The chain employs TRBV6-5 and TRBJ2-7, with D perhaps TRBD1 (5 bases). Germline V lookup: CDR1 MNHEY, CDR2 SVGAGI. This CDR3 region has 13 residues. Trimming shortened V by 5 bases and J by 3 bases, and 11 bases separated the two germline ends. For the CDR3, the DNA is TGTGCCAGCAGTAAGACAGCCAACTACGAGCAGTACTTC. Translation gives CASSKTANYEQYF.

This clone occurred once. The gene calls are TRBV28 and TRBJ2-7; no clear D gene. Per the germline V gene, CDR1 is MDHEN and CDR2 is SYDVKM. The CDR3 runs 11 residues. Trimming shortened V by 6 bases and J by 3 bases, and 6 bases separated the two germline ends. The CDR3 bases are TGTGCCAGCAGGAAGGGCTACGAGCAGTACTTC. This sequence encodes CASRKGYEQYF.

This clone came up a few times. Other DNA sequences from this sample encode an identical CDR3 as well. V is TRBV5-8 and J is TRBJ2-7, with D possibly being TRBD1 or TRBD2 (5 bases each). The germline V and J ends were trimmed by 4 bases and 6 bases, with 14 bases remaining between them. The CDR3 consists of 13 residues. Per germline, CDR1 SGHTS and CDR2 YDEGEE. In DNA, the CDR3 is TGTGCCAGCAGCCTGGGGGATCCAAGCGAGCAGTACTTC. As protein: CASSLGDPSEQYF.

CDR3 region: CASSPSRYNEQFF. CDR3 in DNA: TGTGCCAGCTCACCTAGCAGATACAATGAGCAGTTCTTC. The V call is TRBV18, the J call TRBJ2-1; D is ambiguous. V lost 3 bases and J lost 4, with 7 bases in between. Germline CDR1 and CDR2: KGHSH and LQKENI. The CDR3 has 13 amino acids.

This clone was found a few times. The V call is TRBV5-1, the J call TRBJ2-7; TRBD1 is a possible D gene (6 bases). CDR3 length equals 16 residues. The V end was cut by 4 bases, the J end by 0 bases, with 17 bases between. Germline loops: CDR1 SGHRS, CDR2 YFSETQ. CDR3 coding DNA: TGCGCCAGCAGCCCGAGAACAGGGTTGGGCTCCTACGAGCAGTACTTC. Its translation is CASSPRTGLGSYEQYF. The complete variable domain, with remaining parts taken from reference TRBV5-1 and TRBJ2-7, reads KAGVTQTPRYLIKTRGQQVTLSCSPISGHRSVSWYQQTPGQGLQFLFEYFSETQRNKGNFPGRFSGRQFSNSRSEMNVSTLELGDSALYLCASSPRTGLGSYEQYFGPGTRLTVT.

This clone was recorded once. The chain carries TRBV27 and TRBJ2-5; 13 bases align to TRBD2. The length of the CDR3 is 17 residues. The V gene end was trimmed by 7 bases and the J gene end by 1 base; junction bases not matched to a gene: 9. CDR1 is MNHEY, CDR2 SMNVEV, per germline (reference sequence). The CDR3 sequence is CASKRTSGSVPQETQYF. In DNA form, the CDR3 reads TGTGCCAGCAAAAGGACTAGCGGGAGCGTCCCCCAAGAGACCCAGTACTTC.

The chain has TRBV19 and TRBJ1-5; TRBD1 matches at 7 bases. CDR1 and CDR2 (germline): LNHDA, SQIVND (reference sequence). The CDR3 runs 14 residues. V was pared by 10 bases and J by 2 bases, with 8 bases of the junction left unmatched. As DNA, the CDR3 is TGTGCCACCTCTCGGGACAGAGGCAATCAGCCCCAGCATTTT. Residues: CATSRDRGNQPQHF.

This chain connects TRBV6-6 to TRBJ1-1; D ambiguous. The V and J ends lost 2 bases and 0 bases respectively, with 7 bases between them. CDR3 size: 14 residues. CDR1 and CDR2 (germline): MNHNY, SVGAGI (reference sequence). CDR3 region: CASSYVGLNTEAFF. The CDR3 nucleotides are TGTGCCAGCAGTTACGTGGGTTTGAACACTGAAGCTTTCTTT.

The chain couples TRBV9 to TRBJ2-3; 10 nucleotides line up with TRBD2. V lost 0 bases and J lost 3; bases outside the gene matches: 4. This CDR3 has 16 amino acids. Germline assignment: CDR1 SGDLS and CDR2 YYNGEE. In DNA form, the CDR3 reads TGTGCCAGCAGCGTAGGAACTAGCGGGAATACAGATACGCAGTATTTT. It encodes CASSVGTSGNTDTQYF.

This chain uses TRBV15 with TRBJ2-7; 9 bases align to TRBD2. The ends lost 2 bases at V and 0 bases at J; junction bases unmatched: 5. Germline CDR1 and CDR2: LNHNV and YYDKDF (reference sequence). This CDR3 comprises 16 residues. The CDR3 region has the DNA TGTGCCACCAGCAGAATAGCGGGAGCGAACTCCTACGAGCAGTACTTC. Translation gives CATSRIAGANSYEQYF.

The chain carries TRBV19 and TRBJ2-5; the D gene is possibly TRBD1 (5 bases). The V and J ends lost 4 bases and 3 bases respectively, with 6 bases between them. CDR3 length equals 12 residues. CDR1 is LNHDA, CDR2 SQIVND, per germline (reference sequence). In nucleotides, the CDR3 is TGTGCCAGTAGTAGGGGCGAAGAGACCCAGTACTTC. Residues: CASSRGEETQYF.

V usage is TRBV29-1 and J usage is TRBJ1-1, with D unresolved. The CDR3 is 13 residues long. V was clipped by 7 bases and J by 4 bases, with 16 bases between them. CDR1 is SQVTM and CDR2 is ANQGSEA in the germline V gene. The chain's CDR3 is CSAPAALGTEAFF. As DNA, the CDR3 is TGCAGCGCCCCGGCAGCCCTAGGCACTGAAGCTTTCTTT. Full variable domain (remainder filled in from reference TRBV29-1 and TRBJ1-1): SAVISQKPSRDICQRGTSLTIQCQVDSQVTMMFWYRQQPGQSLTLIATANQGSEATYESGFVIDKFPISRPNLTFSTLTVSNMSPEDSSIYLCSAPAALGTEAFFGQGTRLTVV.

The chain is built from TRBV5-1 and TRBJ2-3, with no clear D. This CDR3 comprises 14 residues. From germline, CDR1 is SGHRS and CDR2 YFSETQ. Trimming took off 2 bases at V and 1 base at J, with 8 bases between the two ends. The CDR3 nucleotides are TGCGCCAGCAGCTTTGCGGAAGGCACAGATACGCAGTATTTT. It specifies CASSFAEGTDTQYF.

This clone was counted between two and nine times. J is TRBJ1-5 and V is TRBV29-1; maybe TRBD1 (5 bases). Germline CDR1 SQVTM, CDR2 ANQGSEA. The V end lost 4 bases, the J end lost 7 bases, and 11 bases lay between the germline ends. This CDR3 is 12 amino acids long. The CDR3 region is CSVGGPGQPQHF. CDR3 sequence (DNA): TGCAGCGTTGGGGGACCAGGGCAGCCCCAGCATTTT. The full variable domain, with the rest looked up from reference TRBV29-1 and TRBJ1-5, is SAVISQKPSRDICQRGTSLTIQCQVDSQVTMMFWYRQQPGQSLTLIATANQGSEATYESGFVIDKFPISRPNLTFSTLTVSNMSPEDSSIYLCSVGGPGQPQHFGDGTRLSIL.